A selection of T cell receptor beta chains follows, all from one sample in a study of vaccination and CD4 T cells after COVID-19. TCRdb passed the PCR reads through MiXCR, listing each CDR3 protein once. The table lists roughly 24,000 distinct CDR3 sequences, around 66% of them singletons. No antigen has been identified for these receptors. The sequencing sample was made of CD4+ T cells from blood, cultured in vitro. The receptors here all came from a human donor who had recovered from COVID-19. Each CDR3 is given with its conserved first and last residue. A D gene is named only where the DNA matches it firmly. Part of the rows lack a size; the others show once, few, many or a class for expanded clones.

V gene: TRBV24-1
J gene: TRBJ1-1
clone size: -
D gene: -
CDR3 DNA: TGTGCCACAAGAGAAGGTGGGGGGCGGACTGAAGCTTTCTTT
CDR3 protein: CATREGGGRTEAFF

V gene: TRBV27
J gene: TRBJ2-5
clone size: -
D gene: -
CDR3 DNA: TGTGCCAGCGCCCGGTGGGGGGAGTGGGTAGGAGAGACCCAGTACTTC
CDR3 protein: CASARWGEWVGETQYF

V gene: TRBV30
J gene: TRBJ1-2
clone size: -
D gene: TRBD1
CDR3 DNA: TGTGCCTGGGGTACACCGGGACAGGGACCTAGTGGCTACACCTTC
CDR3 protein: CAWGTPGQGPSGYTF

V gene: TRBV20-1
J gene: TRBJ2-5
clone size: -
D gene: -
CDR3 DNA: TGCAGTGCTACCCATGTCCGGGGCTTTAGACTAGGCCAAGAGACCCAGTACTTC
CDR3 protein: CSATHVRGFRLGQETQYF

V gene: TRBV15
J gene: TRBJ1-5
clone size: -
D gene: -
CDR3 DNA: TGTGCCACCGCCCACCAGGCCCGCAATCAGCCCCAGCATTTT
CDR3 protein: CATAHQARNQPQHF

V gene: TRBV28
J gene: TRBJ1-2
clone size: few
D gene: -
CDR3 DNA: TGTGCCAGCAGTTCACGACAGTACGCACTTTCTAACTATGGCTACACCTTC
CDR3 protein: CASSSRQYALSNYGYTF

V gene: TRBV10-3
J gene: TRBJ1-1
clone size: -
D gene: -
CDR3 DNA: TGTGCCATCAGTGAGATGGTGGACACTGAAGCTTTCTTT
CDR3 protein: CAISEMVDTEAFF

V gene: TRBV15
J gene: TRBJ1-2
clone size: -
D gene: -
CDR3 DNA: TGTGCCACCAGCCCTCCCTGGCCCGAGTACACCTTC
CDR3 protein: CATSPPWPEYTF

V gene: TRBV6-2/TRBV6-3
J gene: TRBJ2-3
clone size: few
D gene: TRBD2
CDR3 DNA: TGTGCCAGCAACGACCCTAGCGGCTACACAGATACGCAGTATTTT
CDR3 protein: CASNDPSGYTDTQYF

V gene: TRBV24-1
J gene: TRBJ1-2
clone size: -
D gene: TRBD1
CDR3 DNA: TGTGCCACCAGTGATCACGGACAGGGTGACCATGGCTACACCTTC
CDR3 protein: CATSDHGQGDHGYTF

V gene: TRBV10-2
J gene: TRBJ2-7
clone size: -
D gene: TRBD2
CDR3 DNA: TGCGCCAGCAGTGAGTCCTATTCGGGACTAGCGGGAGACTTTACCTACGAGCAGTACTTC
CDR3 protein: CASSESYSGLAGDFTYEQYF

V gene: TRBV12-3/TRBV12-4
J gene: TRBJ1-5
clone size: -
D gene: -
CDR3 DNA: TGTGCCAGCAGTTCACAACCCTGGAGCAATCAGCCCCAGCATTTT
CDR3 protein: CASSSQPWSNQPQHF

V gene: TRBV20-1
J gene: TRBJ2-6
clone size: few
D gene: -
CDR3 DNA: TGCAGTGCTCCCAGCGGTAACCCCTCTGGGGCCAACGTCCTGACTTTC
CDR3 protein: CSAPSGNPSGANVLTF

V gene: TRBV27
J gene: TRBJ1-5
clone size: few
D gene: -
CDR3 DNA: TGTGCCAGCAGTTTATATCGGACAGCTAGCAATCAGCCCCAGCATTTT
CDR3 protein: CASSLYRTASNQPQHF

V gene: TRBV30
J gene: TRBJ1-1
clone size: -
D gene: -
CDR3 DNA: TGTGCCTGGAGTGTAAAGATAGTGAACACTGAAGCTTTCTTT
CDR3 protein: CAWSVKIVNTEAFF

V gene: TRBV28
J gene: TRBJ1-5
clone size: -
D gene: -
CDR3 DNA: TGTGCCAGCAGCTCCCCGTTCAGCCCCCAGCATTTT
CDR3 protein: CASSSPFSPQHF

V gene: TRBV7-2
J gene: TRBJ2-5
clone size: -
D gene: -
CDR3 DNA: TGTGCCAGCAGCCCCAACAGGGAGGAGACCCAGTACTTC
CDR3 protein: CASSPNREETQYF

V gene: TRBV19
J gene: TRBJ2-5
clone size: -
D gene: TRBD2
CDR3 DNA: TGTGCCAGTAGTATAGGTCTACTAGCGGGAGTGTTTACGGAGACCCAGTACTTC
CDR3 protein: CASSIGLLAGVFTETQYF

V gene: TRBV21-1
J gene: TRBJ2-2
clone size: -
D gene: -
CDR3 DNA: TGTGCCAGCAGCAAAGTAGCCCAGCGGGCCCGTTCATGGCTGTTTTTT
CDR3 protein: CASSKVAQRARSWLFF

V gene: TRBV20-1
J gene: TRBJ1-1
clone size: -
D gene: -
CDR3 DNA: TGCAGTGCTAGAGTTGTTCAGGGAAACACTGAAGCTTTCTTT
CDR3 protein: CSARVVQGNTEAFF

V gene: TRBV20-1
J gene: TRBJ1-4
clone size: -
D gene: -
CDR3 DNA: TGCAGTGCTAGTCAGAGGGAAAAACTGTTTTTT
CDR3 protein: CSASQREKLFF

V gene: TRBV30
J gene: TRBJ2-7
clone size: -
D gene: TRBD1
CDR3 DNA: TGTGCCTGGAGGGCCATAGGGGGCTTGGGCGAGCAGTACTTC
CDR3 protein: CAWRAIGGLGEQYF

V gene: TRBV11-2
J gene: TRBJ1-1
clone size: -
D gene: -
CDR3 DNA: TGTGCCAGCAGCTTAGTGAACAGGGCTAACACTGAAGCTTTCTTT
CDR3 protein: CASSLVNRANTEAFF

V gene: TRBV7-9
J gene: TRBJ2-2
clone size: few
D gene: -
CDR3 DNA: TGTGCCAGCAGCTTAACTGGGCCCGGGGAGCTGTTTTTT
CDR3 protein: CASSLTGPGELFF

V gene: TRBV20-1
J gene: TRBJ1-6
clone size: -
D gene: -
CDR3 DNA: TGCAGTGCTCCCGGTCGGGGGGGGTCTCGTAATTCACCCCTCCACTTT
CDR3 protein: CSAPGRGGSRNSPLHF

V gene: TRBV27
J gene: TRBJ2-1
clone size: few
D gene: TRBD1
CDR3 DNA: TGTGCCAGCAGGGGTGGACAGGGATGGAATGAGCAGTTCTTC
CDR3 protein: CASRGGQGWNEQFF

V gene: TRBV20-1
J gene: TRBJ2-7
clone size: -
D gene: -
CDR3 DNA: TGCAGTGCTAATCCGGAGGGACAGCAGTACTTC
CDR3 protein: CSANPEGQQYF

V gene: TRBV28
J gene: TRBJ2-7
clone size: -
D gene: -
CDR3 DNA: TGTGCCAGCTCCCCCAGGCAGGGAAACTACGAGCAGTACTTC
CDR3 protein: CASSPRQGNYEQYF

V gene: TRBV20-1
J gene: TRBJ2-6
clone size: -
D gene: -
CDR3 DNA: TGCAGTGCTAGGAGGTGGAGCTCTGGGGCCAACGTCCTGACTTTC
CDR3 protein: CSARRWSSGANVLTF

V gene: TRBV21-1
J gene: TRBJ2-5
clone size: few
D gene: -
CDR3 DNA: TGTGCCAGCAGTCCTACCCCCCCGGCTCGCCTTCGAGAGACCCAGTACTTC
CDR3 protein: CASSPTPPARLRETQYF

V gene: TRBV24-1
J gene: TRBJ2-3
clone size: -
D gene: -
CDR3 DNA: TGTGCCACCAGTGATAGGGGATTGAGTACTCACACAGATACGCAGTATTTT
CDR3 protein: CATSDRGLSTHTDTQYF

V gene: TRBV7-2
J gene: TRBJ2-1
clone size: few
D gene: TRBD2
CDR3 DNA: TGTGCCAGCAGCTCAGGAGGACTAGCGGGAGGGAATGAGCAGTTCTTC
CDR3 protein: CASSSGGLAGGNEQFF

V gene: TRBV27
J gene: TRBJ2-7
clone size: -
D gene: -
CDR3 DNA: TGTGCCAGCAGTAGACCCGCCCCCAACGAGCAGTACTTC
CDR3 protein: CASSRPAPNEQYF

V gene: TRBV28
J gene: TRBJ1-1
clone size: once
D gene: TRBD1
CDR3 DNA: TGTGCCAGCAGTTCTCCCCCGGGACAGGGGTCGTTGGGGGCTTTCTTT
CDR3 protein: CASSSPPGQGSLGAFF

V gene: TRBV6-1
J gene: TRBJ2-5
clone size: -
D gene: -
CDR3 DNA: TGTGCCAGTCACCTCGCAGGGGAGGAGACCCAGTACTTC
CDR3 protein: CASHLAGEETQYF

V gene: TRBV20-1
J gene: TRBJ1-5
clone size: few
D gene: -
CDR3 DNA: TGCAGTGCTAGAGAACGGAGGACCAGCAATCAGCCCCAGCATTTT
CDR3 protein: CSARERRTSNQPQHF

V gene: TRBV7-2
J gene: TRBJ2-2
clone size: few
D gene: TRBD2
CDR3 DNA: TGTGCCAGCAGCTTAGTCATAGCGGGAGGGGGGAACACCGGGGAGCTGTTTTTT
CDR3 protein: CASSLVIAGGGNTGELFF

V gene: TRBV11-3
J gene: TRBJ2-2
clone size: -
D gene: -
CDR3 DNA: TGTGCCAGCAGCTCCTCAGTGGTGGGGGAGGCGAACACCGGGGAGCTGTTTTTT
CDR3 protein: CASSSSVVGEANTGELFF

V gene: TRBV27
J gene: TRBJ1-1
clone size: -
D gene: -
CDR3 DNA: TGTGCCAGCAGTTTCTGGGGGGGCGATTTCACTGAAGCTTTCTTT
CDR3 protein: CASSFWGGDFTEAFF

V gene: TRBV11-2
J gene: TRBJ2-7
clone size: -
D gene: -
CDR3 DNA: TGTGCCAGCAGCTTTTGGGGCGGCGAGCAGTACTTC
CDR3 protein: CASSFWGGEQYF

V gene: TRBV28
J gene: TRBJ2-7
clone size: -
D gene: -
CDR3 DNA: TGTGCCAGCAGTTCAGTATACGAGCAGTACTTC
CDR3 protein: CASSSVYEQYF

V gene: TRBV10-1
J gene: TRBJ2-7
clone size: few
D gene: -
CDR3 DNA: TGCGCCAGCAGTGACGGGGCCCGGGTAGACGAGCAGTACTTC
CDR3 protein: CASSDGARVDEQYF